This paragraph reports one TCR beta chain. This sample was included in a study of blood T cell repertoires in COVID-19. Study-wide background: Sources were T cells, B-cell-depleted T cells, or PBMCs; the material itself was cDNA or gDNA.

This CDR3 has 21 residues. Germline values: CDR1 SQVTM, CDR2 ANQGSEA. V lost 8 bases, J lost 2 bases, and 36 bases lay in between. Profiled with immunoSEQ multiplex PCR; TCRdb holds only in-frame clones, not every one. Among over 200,000 clones listed, about 79% were seen once. The rearrangement joins TRBV29-1 to TRBJ1-4; D might be TRBD1 (6 bases). The receptor's source is a middle-aged man who had recovered from COVID-19. What was sequenced was peripheral blood. The CDR3 DNA reads TGCAGCCCCGACGGCCTCCCGGGACAAGGACAATCGTGGTCTACTAATGAAAAACTGTTTTTT. Amino acid sequence: CSPDGLPGQGQSWSTNEKLFF.